This T cell receptor (beta chain) was sequenced during a study of blood T cell repertoires in COVID-19. Study details: T cells, B-cell-depleted T cells, or PBMCs supplied cDNA or gDNA.

The protocol was immunoSEQ multiplex PCR, while the TCRdb copy is restricted to in-frame clones and leaves out a portion. The table has approximately 200,000 clones, roughly 82% seen once. Enrolled through a virtual design, the participants were between roughly 18 and 89 years of age and came from about two dozen US areas. The study assigned cohorts using participant-reported clinical history. For recovered donors of Cohort 3, there were two negative PCRs, clearance, or symptom resolution. The CDR3 sequence is 18 residues long. Germline loops: CDR1 MNHEY, CDR2 SMNVEV (reference sequence). Between the trimmed V and J ends, which lost 6 bases and 0 bases, there was a span of 20 bases. In its sample, this clone was seen once.

Sequenced input: PBMCs or T cells enriched from blood (not recorded which). V and J are TRBV27 and TRBJ1-4; a possible D gene is TRBD1 (5 bases). This TCR was recovered from a woman in her twenties or thirties who had recovered from COVID-19. The CDR3 bases are TGTGCCAGCAGGCCAACCGGGGGGGGTTGGGCAACTAATGAAAAACTGTTTTTT. Translating it yields CASRPTGGGWATNEKLFF.